Listed here are 19 T cell receptor beta chains from one sample, sequenced in a study of blood T cell repertoires in COVID-19. Profiling relied on immunoSEQ multiplex PCR, and the TCRdb table lists in-frame clones only, not all of them. The sample has over 70,000 clones; approximately 90% are singletons. What was sequenced was peripheral blood. All receptors come from a woman aged 80 or older with acute or convalescent COVID-19.

This rearrangement joins TRBV18 to TRBJ2-7; D gene unclear. The V gene lost 3 bases and the J gene lost 0 bases, with 6 bases spanning the gap. Per germline, CDR1 KGHSH and CDR2 LQKENI. CDR3 length: 13 residues. The CDR3 DNA reads TGTGCCAGCTCACCCGCGAACTCCTACGAGCAGTACTTC. It is translated as CASSPANSYEQYF.

The chain combines TRBV7-3 with TRBJ2-7; 7 bases align to TRBD2. The CDR3 is 14 residues long. With V trimmed by 1 base and J by 5 bases, 5 bases remained unmatched. CDR1 SGHTA and CDR2 FQGTGA come from the germline V gene. Written as DNA, the CDR3 is TGTGCCAGCAGCTTAAGCGGGGGAGGTAACGAGCAGTACTTC. Its protein product is CASSLSGGGNEQYF. Combining the CDR3 with reference TRBV7-3 and TRBJ2-7 gives the whole variable domain GAGVSQTPSNKVTEKGKYVELRCDPISGHTALYWYRQSLGQGPEFLIYFQGTGAADDSGLPNDRFFAVRPEGSVSTLKIQRTERGDSAVYLCASSLSGGGNEQYFGPGTRLTVT.

The chain uses TRBV5-1 and TRBJ2-7; maybe TRBD2 (5 bases). The V gene lost 0 bases and the J gene lost 5 bases, with 12 bases spanning the gap. CDR3 size: 14 residues. Germline lookup yields CDR1 SGHRS and CDR2 YFSETQ. DNA for the CDR3: TGCGCCAGCAGCTTGGCCGTGGGGAGCCACGAGCAGTACTTC. This translates into CASSLAVGSHEQYF.

The chain has TRBV15 and TRBJ1-2; 9 bases align to TRBD1. Trimming took 4 bases from V and 4 from J; bases not matched to a gene: 10. Germline CDR1 reads LNHNV; CDR2 reads YYDKDF (reference sequence). The CDR3 extends over 16 amino acids. The CDR3 nucleotides are TGTGCCACCAGCATGGGGGACAGGGCCGAAGGCTATGGCTACACCTTC. It encodes CATSMGDRAEGYGYTF.

This clone was seen more than once but under ten times. The chain carries TRBV2 and TRBJ2-6; 10 bases map to TRBD1. The V and J ends lost 6 bases and 2 bases, in that order; junction bases with no gene match: 7. Germline CDR1 and CDR2: SNHLY and FYNNEI. There are 17 residues in the CDR3. The CDR3 DNA reads TGTGCCAGCAGGGAGGGACAGGGGAGGCCTGGGGCCAACGTCCTGACTTTC. Its protein is CASREGQGRPGANVLTF.

The chain links TRBV7-9 to TRBJ1-4; maybe TRBD1 (5 bases). Germline V CDR1 and CDR2: SEHNR, FQNEAQ (reference sequence). This CDR3 is built from 13 residues. V was trimmed by 4 bases and J by 7 bases, leaving 10 bases between them. CDR3 coding DNA: TGTGCCAGCAGCTGGGGCTTAGGTGAAAAACTGTTTTTT. It codes for CASSWGLGEKLFF.

The rearrangement uses TRBV6-5 and TRBJ2-5, with D possibly being TRBD1 (5 bases). Germline V CDR1 and CDR2: MNHEY, SVGAGI. This CDR3 spans 14 amino acids. The V and J ends lost 5 bases and 2 bases respectively, with 12 bases between them. CDR3 sequence (DNA): TGTGCCAGCAGTCTCCCGGCAGGGCAAGAGACCCAGTACTTC. It translates to CASSLPAGQETQYF.

V and J are TRBV25-1 and TRBJ1-6; 7 positions match TRBD1. Trimming cost V 2 bases and J 9 bases; bases outside gene matches: 7. The CDR3 is 15 amino acids. In germline, CDR1 is MGHDK, CDR2 SYGVNS. The CDR3 spells CASSETARGSSPLHF. The DNA for the CDR3 is TGTGCCAGCAGTGAAACGGCCAGGGGGAGTTCACCCCTCCACTTT.

This chain uses TRBV30 with TRBJ2-7; weak D call: TRBD2 (5 bases). V shed 1 base and J shed 0 bases, with 7 bases lying between them. CDR1 and CDR2 from the germline V gene are GTSNPN and SVGIG (reference sequence). CDR3 length equals 13 residues. DNA of the CDR3: TGTGCCTGGAGTGAAGACTACTCCTACGAGCAGTACTTC. This sequence encodes CAWSEDYSYEQYF.

J is TRBJ2-5 and V is TRBV2; 12 bases match TRBD2. In germline, CDR1 is SNHLY, CDR2 FYNNEI. The length of the CDR3 is 16 residues. The ends lost 5 bases at V and 10 bases at J; junction bases unmatched: 14. The chain's CDR3 is CASSKELAGGDGDQYF. DNA for the CDR3: TGTGCCAGCAGTAAAGAACTAGCGGGGGGCGACGGGGACCAGTACTTC.

The rearrangement uses TRBV3-1 (or the pseudogene TRBV3-2) and TRBJ2-1; D ambiguous. Germline assignment: CDR1 LGHDT and CDR2 YNNKEL (reference sequence). V was trimmed by 5 bases and J by 6 bases, leaving 8 bases between them. This CDR3 is 12 amino acids long. The CDR3 is CASSVHGNEQFF. The CDR3 DNA reads as TGTGCCAGCAGCGTCCACGGCAATGAGCAGTTCTTC.

The chain is built from TRBV4-1 and TRBJ1-1, with 7 nucleotides matching TRBD1. The CDR3 is made up of 16 amino acids. Germline trimming cut 3 bases from V and 0 bases from J; bases unmatched to any gene: 7. Germline values: CDR1 MGHRA, CDR2 YSYEKL. CDR3 sequence reads: CASSQNRGPMNTEAFF. Here the CDR3 DNA reads TGCGCCAGCAGCCAGAACAGGGGACCTATGAACACTGAAGCTTTCTTT.

The chain employs TRBV18 and TRBJ2-2; D may be TRBD1 (6 bases). The germline CDR1 and CDR2 sequences are KGHSH and LQKENI. The CDR3 extends over 16 amino acids. V was shortened by 4 bases and J by 0 bases, with 12 bases between the two germline ends. In nucleotides, the CDR3 is TGTGCCAGCTCACAGGTCCGGACAGCGAACACCGGGGAGCTGTTTTTT. Protein sequence: CASSQVRTANTGELFF.

The rearrangement uses TRBV29-1 and TRBJ2-2, with D possibly TRBD2 on 5 matching bases. V was clipped by 3 bases and J by 1 base, with 9 bases between them. Per germline, CDR1 SQVTM and CDR2 ANQGSEA. The CDR3 has 14 residues. The CDR3 here is CSVDLGRNTGELFF. The CDR3 DNA reads as TGCAGCGTTGATCTGGGGAGGAACACCGGGGAGCTGTTTTTT.

The V gene is TRBV7-8, the J gene TRBJ1-2; 7 bases are a match to TRBD1. The CDR3 spans 12 residues. Looked up from germline, CDR1 is SGHVS and CDR2 is FQNEAQ. V lost 5 bases and J lost 4; bases outside the gene matches: 1. For the CDR3, the DNA is TGTGCCAGCAGCCGGACAGGCTATGGCTACACCTTC. It specifies CASSRTGYGYTF. The complete variable domain, with remaining parts taken from reference TRBV7-8 and TRBJ1-2, reads GAGVSQSPRYKVAKRGQDVALRCDPISGHVSLFWYQQALGQGPEFLTYFQNEAQLDKSGLPSDRFFAERPEGSVSTLKIQRTQQEDSAVYLCASSRTGYGYTFGSGTRLTVV.

This clone was counted only a few times. This sequence joins TRBV2 and TRBJ1-1; 7 nucleotides match TRBD1. In germline, CDR1 is SNHLY, CDR2 FYNNEI. CDR3 length: 13 amino acids. Unmatched junction bases numbered 7, after V lost 4 bases and J lost 8 bases. The CDR3 loop is CASSGWTGGEAFF. In DNA, the CDR3 is TGTGCCAGCAGTGGTTGGACAGGCGGCGAAGCTTTCTTT.

The V and J genes are TRBV7-2 and TRBJ2-2; TRBD2 matches 7 bases. Looked up from germline, CDR1 is SGHTA and CDR2 is FQGNSA. The CDR3 extends over 16 amino acids. J gave up 8 bases and V 5 bases, and 14 bases lay outside the gene matches. The DNA for the CDR3 is TGTGCCAGCAGCCTCCCTAGCGGAATAAGGAAGGGGGAGCTGTTTTTT. Its protein is CASSLPSGIRKGELFF. The variable domain in full, completed from reference TRBV7-2 and TRBJ2-2, reads GAGVSQSPSNKVTEKGKDVELRCDPISGHTALYWYRQSLGQGLEFLIYFQGNSAPDKSGLPSDRFSAERTGGSVSTLTIQRTQQEDSAVYLCASSLPSGIRKGELFFGEGSRLTVL.

The rearrangement joins TRBV14 to TRBJ2-1, with D maybe TRBD2 (5 bases). Looked up from germline, CDR1 is SGHDN and CDR2 is FVKESK. There are 18 residues in the CDR3. The V end was cut by 0 bases, the J end by 10 bases, with 25 bases between. Here the CDR3 reads CASSQDRVMAGLAREQFF. The CDR3 coding sequence is TGTGCCAGCAGCCAAGATCGTGTCATGGCGGGTCTCGCAAGGGAGCAGTTCTTC.

The chain joins TRBV7-3 to TRBJ2-4, with 7 bases matching TRBD1. Trimming removed 5 bases from V and 7 bases from J; junction bases left unmatched: 5. This CDR3 has 13 amino acids. Germline V gives CDR1 SGHTA, CDR2 FQGTGA. CDR3 in DNA: TGTGCCAGCAGCCCACGGGACAGTAACATTCAGTACTTC. Translating gives CASSPRDSNIQYF.